Listed below are T cell receptor beta chains from one sample, sequenced in a study of cytomegalovirus exposure and HLA in healthy donors. Assay: immunoSEQ multiplex PCR; the TCRdb copy retains only in-frame clones and omits some. This table holds fewer than 400,000 clones, 70% to 90% found once. The sequencing input was PBMCs. The source of these receptors is a man in his thirties or forties in good health and CMV-seronegative. Each CDR3 is given with its conserved first and last residue. Each record gives: clone size, V gene, D gene, J gene, CDR3 protein, CDR3 DNA. D genes are given only for firm matches. Rows give clone size only sometimes, using once, few, many, or a class for an expanded clone.

>.|TRBV19|TRBD1|TRBJ1-6
CASNHRGDNSPLHF
TGTGCCAGTAACCACAGGGGGGATAATTCACCCCTCCACTTT
>.|TRBV5-1|TRBD1|TRBJ2-2
CASSEDRTNTGELFF
TGCGCCAGCAGCGAGGACAGGACGAACACCGGGGAGCTGTTTTTT
>.|TRBV7-8|.|TRBJ1-5
CASSLVVEVGGRPQHF
TGTGCCAGCAGCTTAGTGGTCGAGGTGGGGGGGCGGCCCCAGCATTTT
>.|TRBV27|TRBD1|TRBJ1-6
CASSRQGAHGSPLHF
TGTGCCAGCAGTAGACAGGGGGCGCATGGGTCACCCCTCCACTTT
>once|TRBV5-1|.|TRBJ2-6
CASSHTVLSGANVLTF
TGCGCCAGCAGCCATACAGTGCTGTCTGGGGCCAACGTCCTGACTTTC
>few|TRBV4-3|TRBD1|TRBJ1-4
CASSQVGQGASNEKLFF
TGCGCCAGCAGCCAAGTGGGACAGGGGGCTTCTAATGAAAAACTGTTTTTT
>once|TRBV5-4|.|TRBJ2-1
CASSLAGGYSDEQFF
TGTGCCAGCAGCTTGGCTGGGGGGTATAGCGATGAGCAGTTCTTC
>.|TRBV27|.|TRBJ2-2
CASSFRTVNTGELFF
TGTGCCAGCAGTTTCCGGACAGTCAACACCGGGGAGCTGTTTTTT
>.|TRBV5-1|TRBD1|TRBJ2-2
CASSLPGQGNTGELFF
TGCGCCAGCAGCCTTCCGGGACAGGGAAACACCGGGGAGCTGTTTTTT
>few|TRBV27|.|TRBJ1-6
CASSLSTGPLHF
TGTGCCAGCAGTTTATCGACAGGACCCCTCCACTTT
>.|TRBV5-6|TRBD1|TRBJ1-2
CASSLFRQGTLLYGYTF
TGTGCCAGCAGCCTCTTTAGACAGGGGACCCTACTCTATGGCTACACCTTC
>.|TRBV4-2|TRBD1|TRBJ1-1
CASSQVGTGVMNTEAFF
TGTGCCAGCAGCCAAGTCGGGACAGGGGTTATGAACACTGAAGCTTTCTTT
>.|TRBV2|TRBD1|TRBJ2-2
CASRGGQGVNTGELFF
TGTGCCAGCAGGGGGGGACAGGGAGTGAACACCGGGGAGCTGTTTTTT
>.|TRBV30|TRBD1|TRBJ1-1
CAWKPAGGMNTEAFF
TGTGCCTGGAAGCCGGCAGGGGGGATGAACACTGAAGCTTTCTTT
>once|TRBV11-2|TRBD1|TRBJ1-2
CASSRGQGSVTF
TGTGCCAGCAGCCGCGGACAGGGATCGGTCACCTTC
>once|TRBV7-2|TRBD2|TRBJ2-5
CASSSPAGGAETQYF
TGTGCCAGCAGCTCCCCCGCGGGGGGCGCCGAGACCCAGTACTTC
>.|TRBV4-2|TRBD1|TRBJ1-6
CASSQVPTGGNSPLHF
TGTGCCAGCAGCCAAGTCCCGACAGGGGGGAATTCACCCCTCCACTTT
>.|TRBV29-1|TRBD1|TRBJ2-7
CSVARQGATPSEQYF
TGCAGCGTTGCCAGACAGGGGGCGACCCCCAGCGAGCAGTACTTC
>.|TRBV6-1|TRBD1|TRBJ2-7
CASEDRVTYEQYF
TGTGCCAGCGAGGACAGGGTGACCTACGAGCAGTACTTC
>.|TRBV5-1|.|TRBJ1-1
CASSSDVGRETEAFF
TGCGCCAGCAGCTCTGATGTTGGTCGGGAGACTGAAGCTTTCTTT
>.|TRBV5-6|.|TRBJ1-2
CASSVQGLWYGYTF
TGTGCCAGCTCAGTACAGGGTTTGTGGTATGGCTACACCTTC
>.|TRBV19|.|TRBJ1-1
CASSTTGTMNTEAFF
TGTGCCAGTAGTACAACAGGGACTATGAACACTGAAGCTTTCTTT
>.|TRBV4-1|TRBD1|TRBJ2-7
CASSLNKDRGSYEQYF
TGCGCCAGCAGCCTTAATAAGGACAGGGGCTCCTACGAGCAGTACTTC
>once|TRBV10-3|TRBD1|TRBJ2-7
CAISGQGNHEQYF
TGTGCCATCAGTGGACAGGGGAACCACGAGCAGTACTTC
>once|TRBV2|.|TRBJ2-5
CASRLPGLLRETQYF
TGTGCCAGCAGATTGCCGGGACTCCTTAGGGAGACCCAGTACTTC
>.|TRBV19|.|TRBJ1-5
CASSWLANQPQHF
TGTGCCAGTAGTTGGTTAGCCAATCAGCCCCAGCATTTT
>.|TRBV10-3|.|TRBJ1-2
CAISQGFRNGYTF
TGTGCCATTTCACAGGGATTTCGGAATGGCTACACCTTC
>.|TRBV6-1|.|TRBJ2-7
CASSEYQGRTTYEQYF
TGTGCCAGCAGTGAATACCAGGGGCGAACCACCTACGAGCAGTACTTC
>.|TRBV5-4|.|TRBJ1-1
CASSSAGVTEAFF
TGTGCCAGCAGCTCGGCAGGGGTAACTGAAGCTTTCTTT
>.|TRBV2|.|TRBJ1-5
CASSKEEGRGQPQHF
TGTGCCAGCAGTAAGGAGGAGGGAAGGGGTCAGCCCCAGCATTTT
>once|TRBV2|.|TRBJ2-7
CASKTRIGGEQYF
TGTGCCAGCAAGACCCGGATCGGAGGGGAGCAGTACTTC
>.|TRBV7-2|TRBD1|TRBJ1-2
CASSDDRGAPYGYTF
TGTGCCAGCAGCGACGACAGGGGGGCCCCCTATGGCTACACCTTC
>.|TRBV12-1|.|TRBJ2-3
CASSFGRTRSSTDTQYF
TGTGCCAGCAGCTTCGGCCGGACTAGGTCTAGCACAGATACGCAGTATTTT
>.|TRBV7-9|TRBD1|TRBJ1-2
CASSTGQGAYYGYTF
TGTGCCAGCAGCACCGGACAGGGGGCCTACTATGGCTACACCTTC
>once|TRBV6-1|TRBD1|TRBJ1-6
CASSEDRGSSPLHF
TGTGCCAGCAGTGAGGACAGGGGGTCTTCACCCCTCCACTTT
>.|TRBV5-1|TRBD2|TRBJ2-1
CASSPAAGGFSNEQFF
TGCGCCAGCAGCCCAGCAGCGGGGGGATTTAGTAATGAGCAGTTCTTC
>.|TRBV30|.|TRBJ1-6
CAWKGDQDPPLHF
TGTGCCTGGAAGGGGGATCAGGATCCACCCCTCCACTTT
>.|TRBV11-2|TRBD2|TRBJ2-1
CASSSRLAGGGQDNEQFF
TGTGCCAGCAGCTCTCGACTAGCGGGAGGAGGACAAGACAATGAGCAGTTCTTC
>few|TRBV5-5|.|TRBJ2-7
CASSQEDNSYEQYF
TGCGCCAGCAGCCAAGAGGACAACTCCTACGAGCAGTACTTC
>.|TRBV28|TRBD1|TRBJ2-1
CASSRAGTGGLGEQFF
TGTGCCAGCAGCAGAGCCGGGACAGGGGGCTTGGGTGAGCAGTTCTTC
>.|TRBV18|TRBD2|TRBJ2-5
CASSPEKGLADQETQYF
TGTGCCAGCTCACCTGAAAAGGGACTAGCGGACCAAGAGACCCAGTACTTC
>.|TRBV10-2|.|TRBJ2-7
CASSEAASSYEQYF
TGCGCCAGCAGTGAGGCAGCGAGCTCCTACGAGCAGTACTTC
>.|TRBV2|TRBD2|TRBJ2-3
CASSLAGGTDTQYF
TGTGCCAGCAGTCTGGCGGGGGGCACAGATACGCAGTATTTT
>.|TRBV6-1|.|TRBJ2-1
CASSEGGLPSSYNEQFF
TGTGCCAGCAGTGAAGGGGGACTGCCGAGCTCCTACAATGAGCAGTTCTTC
>.|TRBV6-1|TRBD1|TRBJ1-5
CASLEQGNQPQHF
TGTGCCAGCCTTGAACAGGGGAATCAGCCCCAGCATTTT
>.|TRBV6-6|.|TRBJ1-3
CASTGSGNTIYF
TGTGCCAGCACAGGCTCCGGAAACACCATATATTTT
>.|TRBV6-4|.|TRBJ2-2
CASSELPDTGELFF
TGTGCCAGCAGTGAACTACCCGACACCGGGGAGCTGTTTTTT
>.|TRBV27|.|TRBJ1-4
CASSPSRGNEKLFF
TGTGCCAGCAGTCCATCCAGGGGAAATGAAAAACTGTTTTTT
>.|TRBV20-1|.|TRBJ2-5
CSAKRQETQYF
TGCAGTGCCAAGAGACAAGAGACCCAGTACTTC
>.|TRBV15|TRBD1|TRBJ1-5
CATSKPGQGINQPQHF
TGTGCCACCAGCAAACCGGGACAGGGGATCAATCAGCCCCAGCATTTT
>.|TRBV7-9|TRBD1|TRBJ1-2
CASSPSNRGTTNYGYTF
TGTGCCAGCAGCCCGTCGAACAGGGGCACCACTAACTATGGCTACACCTTC
>.|TRBV27|.|TRBJ2-7
CASSLSGYGYEQYF
TGTGCCAGCAGTTTGAGCGGGTACGGCTACGAGCAGTACTTC
>.|TRBV10-3|.|TRBJ1-3
CAIMQGSGNTIYF
TGTGCCATCATGCAGGGTTCCGGAAACACCATATATTTT
>.|TRBV6-1|TRBD1|TRBJ1-6
CASSEAIWDRTGSPLHF
TGTGCCAGCAGTGAAGCGATATGGGACAGGACGGGGTCACCCCTCCACTTT
>.|TRBV10-3|TRBD1|TRBJ2-7
CAISVSTGLYEQYF
TGTGCCATCAGTGTATCGACAGGGCTCTACGAGCAGTACTTC
>.|TRBV19|.|TRBJ1-2
CASIETTGGYGYTF
TGTGCCAGTATTGAAACGACAGGAGGCTATGGCTACACCTTC
>few|TRBV9|.|TRBJ1-2
CASSVGLGGGYGYTF
TGTGCCAGCAGCGTAGGATTAGGCGGTGGCTATGGCTACACCTTC
>.|TRBV2|TRBD1|TRBJ2-7
CASNRDRGLHEQYF
TGTGCCAGCAACAGAGACAGGGGGCTCCACGAGCAGTACTTC